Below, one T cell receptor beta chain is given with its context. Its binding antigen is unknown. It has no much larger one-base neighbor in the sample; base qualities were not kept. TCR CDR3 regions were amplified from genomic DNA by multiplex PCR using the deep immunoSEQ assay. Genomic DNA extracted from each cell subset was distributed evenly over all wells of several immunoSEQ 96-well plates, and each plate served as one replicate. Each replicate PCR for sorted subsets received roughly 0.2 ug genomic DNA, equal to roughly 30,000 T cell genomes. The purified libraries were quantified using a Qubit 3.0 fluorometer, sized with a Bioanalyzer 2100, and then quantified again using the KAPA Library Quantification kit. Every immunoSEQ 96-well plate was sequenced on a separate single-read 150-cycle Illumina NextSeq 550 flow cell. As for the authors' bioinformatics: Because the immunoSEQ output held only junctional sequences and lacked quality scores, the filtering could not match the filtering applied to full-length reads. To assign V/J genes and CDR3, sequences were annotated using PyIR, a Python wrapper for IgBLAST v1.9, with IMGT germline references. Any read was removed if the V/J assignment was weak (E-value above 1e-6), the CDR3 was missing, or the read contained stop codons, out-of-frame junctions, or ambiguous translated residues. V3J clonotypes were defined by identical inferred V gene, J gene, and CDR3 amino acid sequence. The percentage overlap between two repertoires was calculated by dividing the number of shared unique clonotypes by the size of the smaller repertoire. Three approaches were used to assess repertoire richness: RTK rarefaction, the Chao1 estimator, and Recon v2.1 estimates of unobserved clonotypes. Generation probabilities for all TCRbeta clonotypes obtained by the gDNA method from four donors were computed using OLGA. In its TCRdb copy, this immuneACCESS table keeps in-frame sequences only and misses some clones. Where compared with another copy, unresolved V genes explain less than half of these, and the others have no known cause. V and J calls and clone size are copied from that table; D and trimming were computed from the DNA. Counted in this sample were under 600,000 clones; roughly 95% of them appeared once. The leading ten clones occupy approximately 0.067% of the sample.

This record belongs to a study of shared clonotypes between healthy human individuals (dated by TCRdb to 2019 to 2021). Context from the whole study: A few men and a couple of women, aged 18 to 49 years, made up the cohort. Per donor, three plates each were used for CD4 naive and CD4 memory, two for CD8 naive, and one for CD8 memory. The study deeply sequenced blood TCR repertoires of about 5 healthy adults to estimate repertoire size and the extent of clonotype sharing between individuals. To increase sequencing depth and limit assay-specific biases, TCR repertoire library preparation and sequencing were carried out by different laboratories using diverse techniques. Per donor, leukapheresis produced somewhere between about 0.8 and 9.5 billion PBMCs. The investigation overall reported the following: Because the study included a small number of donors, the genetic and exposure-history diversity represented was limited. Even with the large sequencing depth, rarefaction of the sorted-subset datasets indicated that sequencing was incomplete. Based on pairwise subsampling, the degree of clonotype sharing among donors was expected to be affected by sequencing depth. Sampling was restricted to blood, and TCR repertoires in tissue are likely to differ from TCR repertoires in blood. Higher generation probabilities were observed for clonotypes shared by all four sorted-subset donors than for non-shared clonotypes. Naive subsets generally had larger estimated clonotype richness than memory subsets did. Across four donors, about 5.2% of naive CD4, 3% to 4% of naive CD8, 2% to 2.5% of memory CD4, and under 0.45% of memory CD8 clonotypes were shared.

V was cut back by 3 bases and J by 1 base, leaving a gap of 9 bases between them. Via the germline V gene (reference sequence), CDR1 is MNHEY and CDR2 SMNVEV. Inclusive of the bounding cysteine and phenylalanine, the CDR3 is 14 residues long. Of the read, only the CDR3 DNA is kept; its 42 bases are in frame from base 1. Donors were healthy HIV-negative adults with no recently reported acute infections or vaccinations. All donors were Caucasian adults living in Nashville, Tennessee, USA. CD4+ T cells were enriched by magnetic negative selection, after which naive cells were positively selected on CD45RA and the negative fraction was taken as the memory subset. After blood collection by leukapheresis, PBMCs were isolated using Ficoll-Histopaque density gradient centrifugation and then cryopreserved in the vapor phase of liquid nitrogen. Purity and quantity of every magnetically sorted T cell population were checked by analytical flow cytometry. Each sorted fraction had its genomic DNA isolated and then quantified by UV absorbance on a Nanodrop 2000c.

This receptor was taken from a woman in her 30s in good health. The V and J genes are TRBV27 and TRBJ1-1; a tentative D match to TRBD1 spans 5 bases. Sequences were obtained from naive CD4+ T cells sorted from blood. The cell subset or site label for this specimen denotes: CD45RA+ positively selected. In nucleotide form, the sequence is TGTGCCAGCAGTTTGAGGCAGGGGAACACTGAAGCTTTCTTT. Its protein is CASSLRQGNTEAFF.